The next 23 T cell receptor beta chains were all read from a single sample in a study of neoadjuvant anti-PD-1 for oral cavity cancer. Some clones are missing from TCRdb's copy, which holds only in-frame ones; the method was immunoSEQ multiplex PCR. The sample contains over 10,000 clones, about 61% of which appear only once. This specimen consisted of tumor tissue, obtained before nivolumab (anti-PD-1) treatment. The receptors shown here come from a person between 40 and 85 years old with oral cavity squamous cell carcinoma. The donor label of this sample is uncertain.

This sequence joins TRBV21-1 and TRBJ1-1. TRBV21-1 is a documented pseudogene. CDR3 size: 13 residues. The CDR3 spells CASLQGGDTEAFF. CDR3 nucleotides: TGTGCCAGCCTCCAAGGAGGGGACACTGAAGCTTTCTTT.

This clone was detected once. V and J are TRBV7-7 and TRBJ2-5, with 7 bases that match TRBD2. V lost 8 bases and J lost 4; bases outside the gene matches: 13. The CDR3 totals 15 residues. Germline V gene data show CDR1 as SSHAT and CDR2 as FNYEAQ (reference sequence). CDR3 protein: CASGTSAGVGETQYF. As DNA, the CDR3 is TGTGCCAGCGGTACCAGCGCGGGGGTGGGAGAGACCCAGTACTTC.

This CDR3 reads CASSSLAAPFETQYF. As DNA, the CDR3 is TGTGCCAGCAGCTCCTTGGCGGCCCCTTTTGAGACCCAGTACTTC. This rearrangement joins TRBV6-5 to TRBJ2-5, with D uncertain. Trimming took 6 bases from V and 5 from J, leaving 19 bases between them. Germline CDR1 is MNHEY and CDR2 is SVGAGI. The CDR3 has 15 residues.

The chain employs TRBV6-5 and TRBJ2-2; 8 positions agree with TRBD1. The germline CDR1 and CDR2 sequences are MNHEY and SVGAGI. The trim removed 4 bases at V and 3 bases at J, leaving 4 bases unmatched. This CDR3 spans 15 amino acids. The CDR3 protein is CASSLTGDHTGELFF. For the CDR3, the DNA is TGTGCCAGCAGTTTGACAGGGGATCACACCGGGGAGCTGTTTTTT.

The gene calls are TRBV7-6 and TRBJ2-6, with D perhaps matching TRBD1 (6 bases). The germline gives CDR1 SGHVS, CDR2 FNYEAQ. CDR3 size: 18 residues. With 3 bases removed from V and 0 bases from J, the gap between germline ends came to 15 bases. CDR3 in amino acids: CASSFLGAVSSGANVLTF. In DNA form, the CDR3 reads TGTGCCAGCAGCTTCTTGGGGGCCGTATCCTCTGGGGCCAACGTCCTGACTTTC.

In this sample, this clone turned up a few times. The chain carries TRBV28 and TRBJ2-5, with 8 bases matching TRBD1. Unmatched junction bases numbered 6, after V lost 3 bases and J lost 6 bases. Germline V lookup: CDR1 MDHEN, CDR2 SYDVKM. This CDR3 has 14 amino acids. DNA of the CDR3: TGTGCCAGCAGTTTTTCAGGGGGCGGAAAGACCCAGTACTTC. Its protein product is CASSFSGGGKTQYF.

The DNA for the CDR3 is TGTGCCACCAGCAGAGAGACAGGGGCGGTGGGGGCCAACGTCCTGACTTTC. This codes for CATSRETGAVGANVLTF. This sequence joins TRBV15 and TRBJ2-6, with TRBD1 matching over 8 bases. Germline lookup yields CDR1 LNHNV and CDR2 YYDKDF (reference sequence). V was clipped by 0 bases and J by 4 bases; unmatched bases: 5. The CDR3 length is 17 residues.

V gene TRBV19 combines with J gene TRBJ2-1; the match to TRBD2 covers 10 bases. The CDR3 has 16 amino acids. Germline V gene lookup returns CDR1 LNHDA and CDR2 SQIVND (reference sequence). The ends lost 4 bases at V and 4 bases at J; junction bases unmatched: 7. For the CDR3, the DNA is TGTGCCAGTAGTACTAGCGGGAGAGTAATTTACAATGAGCAGTTCTTC. Translated, it gives CASSTSGRVIYNEQFF.

The gene calls are TRBV1 and TRBJ2-5; the tabulated D call, TRBD2, remains unverified against the DNA. TRBV1 is a documented pseudogene. This CDR3 contains 15 residues. CDR3 nucleotide sequence: TGCACCAGCAGCCTGGCTAGCGGGGCGGAAAAGACCCAGTACTTC. Amino acids: CTSSLASGAEKTQYF.

This clone was counted between two and nine times. The chain carries TRBV5-6 and TRBJ1-2, with D possibly TRBD1 on 5 matching bases. This CDR3 contains 15 residues. Germline-derived CDR1 and CDR2 are SGHDT and YYEEEE. V dropped 4 bases and J dropped 7 bases, with 20 bases sitting between them. The CDR3 sequence is CASSPTPGLRGGYTF. Here the CDR3 DNA reads TGTGCCAGCAGCCCTACCCCAGGGTTGAGGGGTGGCTACACCTTC.

This clone was seen once. The chain joins TRBV9 to TRBJ2-7; 14 bases are shared with TRBD2. The length of the CDR3 is 18 residues. Per germline, CDR1 SGDLS and CDR2 YYNGEE. V was clipped by 0 bases and J by 1 base; unmatched bases: 6. CDR3 nucleotide sequence: TGTGCCAGCAGCGTAGGGGGACTAGCGGGAGCAAAGTCCTACGAGCAGTACTTC. This gives the protein CASSVGGLAGAKSYEQYF.

The V call is TRBV5-1, the J call TRBJ1-5; tentative D call: TRBD1 (6 bases). Per the germline V gene, CDR1 is SGHRS and CDR2 is YFSETQ. The CDR3 spans 16 residues. The germline V and J ends were trimmed by 4 bases and 4 bases, with 18 bases remaining between them. The CDR3: CASSPDPGQTNQPQHF. As DNA, the CDR3 is TGCGCCAGCAGCCCCGACCCCGGACAGACTAATCAGCCCCAGCATTTT.

The count of this clone is one. The gene calls are TRBV19 and TRBJ2-7; D could derive from TRBD1 or TRBD2 (5 bases each). V lost 5 bases and J lost 6, with 11 bases in between. Germline V CDR1 and CDR2: LNHDA, SQIVND (reference sequence). The CDR3 runs 12 residues. CDR3 protein: CASSRGDGEQYF. Here the CDR3 DNA reads TGTGCCAGTAGTCGAGGGGACGGCGAGCAGTACTTC.

The chain joins TRBV28 to TRBJ2-5, with TRBD1 as a possible D gene (6 bases). The V and J ends lost 0 bases and 6 bases respectively, with 8 bases between them. The V gene's germline CDR1 is MDHEN and CDR2 SYDVKM. The CDR3 sequence is 13 residues long. The CDR3 bases are TGTGCCAGCAGTTTATGGGGGGCCAAGACCCAGTACTTC. Amino acid sequence: CASSLWGAKTQYF.

The chain uses TRBV10-1 and TRBJ2-6, with D possibly being TRBD1 (5 bases). The CDR3 extends over 17 amino acids. Looked up from germline, CDR1 is WNHNN and CDR2 is SYGVQD (reference sequence). V was trimmed by 6 bases and J by 4 bases, leaving 19 bases between them. For the CDR3, the DNA is TGCGCCAGCAGCGAATCTCGTCCTGGGGCCGGGGCCAACGTCCTGACTTTC. Its translation: CASSESRPGAGANVLTF.

J is TRBJ2-7 and V is TRBV30, with 7 bases aligning to TRBD2. The CDR3 contains 16 residues. Germline V gene data show CDR1 as GTSNPN and CDR2 as SVGIG (reference sequence). The V and J ends lost 1 base and 0 bases, in that order; junction bases with no gene match: 9. The CDR3 sequence: CAWSAQPGLLSYEQYF. The CDR3 nucleotides read TGTGCCTGGAGTGCCCAGCCGGGACTACTCTCCTACGAGCAGTACTTC.

This clone has just one count. The gene calls are TRBV10-2 and TRBJ2-1; 7 bases agree with TRBD1. CDR1 and CDR2 from the germline V gene are WSHSY and SAAADI. The CDR3 is 13 amino acids. The V gene end was trimmed by 7 bases and the J gene end by 8 bases; junction bases not matched to a gene: 8. In nucleotides, the CDR3 is TGCGCCAGCATGCCGGGACAGTGGGATGAGCAGTTCTTC. This codes for CASMPGQWDEQFF.

This clone was seen only a few times. The chain carries TRBV15 and TRBJ2-7; 8 nucleotides match TRBD2. Unmatched junction bases numbered 1, after V lost 0 bases and J lost 0 bases. This CDR3 is 15 amino acids long. CDR1 and CDR2 from the germline V gene are LNHNV and YYDKDF (reference sequence). The CDR3 sequence is CATSRESGSSYEQYF. The CDR3 nucleotides read TGTGCCACCAGCAGAGAGAGCGGGAGCTCCTACGAGCAGTACTTC.

The chain is built from TRBV2 and TRBJ1-4, with TRBD1 as a possible D gene (5 bases). The length of the CDR3 is 13 residues. Germline V gene sequence: CDR1 SNHLY, CDR2 FYNNEI. V was pared by 7 bases and J by 4 bases, with 10 bases between. The CDR3 sequence: CASKTGGNEKLFF. CDR3 DNA sequence: TGTGCCAGCAAAACAGGAGGTAATGAAAAACTGTTTTTT.

V and J are TRBV6-5 and TRBJ1-1; TRBD1 is a possible D gene (5 bases). Germline V lookup: CDR1 MNHEY, CDR2 SVGAGI. This CDR3 is built from 15 residues. Trimming removed 8 bases from V and 1 base from J, with 17 bases in between. The CDR3: CASRTPGSQNTEAFF. DNA of the CDR3: TGTGCCAGCCGTACACCAGGGTCCCAGAACACTGAAGCTTTCTTT.

With regard to this clone: The sample contains more than one DNA sequence encoding this CDR3. The chain couples TRBV5-6 to TRBJ2-7; D gene unclear. Deletions cut 4 bases from V and 0 bases from J, with 11 bases between. CDR1 SGHDT and CDR2 YYEEEE come from the germline V gene. The CDR3 is 14 amino acids. The CDR3 reads CASSAGLSSYEQYF. CDR3 nucleotide sequence: TGTGCCAGCAGCGCCGGATTAAGCTCCTACGAGCAGTACTTC. The full variable domain, rest sourced from reference TRBV5-6 and TRBJ2-7, is DAGVTQSPTHLIKTRGQQVTLRCSPKSGHDTVSWYQQALGQGPQFIFQYYEEEERQRGNFPDRFSGHQFPNYSSELNVNALLLGDSALYLCASSAGLSSYEQYFGPGTRLTVT.

The V call is TRBV6-5, the J call TRBJ1-2, with D possibly matching TRBD1 (6 bases). CDR1 and CDR2 from the germline V gene are MNHEY and SVGAGI. The CDR3 sequence is 10 residues long. The V end was cut by 5 bases, the J end by 12 bases, with 10 bases between. The CDR3 reads CASSVQGHTF. The CDR3 nucleotides read TGTGCCAGCAGTGTACAGGGCCACACCTTC.

The chain employs TRBV28 and TRBJ1-2; possible D gene TRBD1, 6 bases. Trimming left V 1 base short and J 8 bases short, with 11 bases between. The CDR3 is 13 amino acids. The germline V gene has CDR1 MDHEN and CDR2 SYDVKM. The CDR3 sequence: CASSLSQGRGYTF. Here the CDR3 DNA reads TGTGCCAGCAGTTTATCACAGGGTCGCGGCTACACCTTC.